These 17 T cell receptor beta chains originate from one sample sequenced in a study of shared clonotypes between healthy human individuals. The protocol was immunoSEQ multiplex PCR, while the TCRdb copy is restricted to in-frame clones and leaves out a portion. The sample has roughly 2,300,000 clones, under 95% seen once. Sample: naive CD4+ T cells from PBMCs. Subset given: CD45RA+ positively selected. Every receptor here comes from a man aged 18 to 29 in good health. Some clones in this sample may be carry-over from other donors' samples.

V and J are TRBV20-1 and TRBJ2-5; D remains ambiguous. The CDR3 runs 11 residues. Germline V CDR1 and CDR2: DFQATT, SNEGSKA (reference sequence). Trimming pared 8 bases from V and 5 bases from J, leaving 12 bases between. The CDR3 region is CSPAYWETQYF. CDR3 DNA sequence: TGCAGTCCCGCTTATTGGGAGACCCAGTACTTC.

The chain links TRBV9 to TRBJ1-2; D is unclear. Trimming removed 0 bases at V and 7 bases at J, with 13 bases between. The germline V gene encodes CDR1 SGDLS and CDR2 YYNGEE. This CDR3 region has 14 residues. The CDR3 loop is CASSVAEGTIGYTF. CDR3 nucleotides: TGTGCCAGCAGCGTAGCTGAGGGTACTATTGGCTACACCTTC.

The CDR3 sequence is CASSLAASGEYRGYTF. Here the CDR3 DNA reads TGTGCCAGCAGCTTAGCAGCCTCGGGGGAGTACCGGGGCTACACCTTC. The chain uses TRBV7-2 and TRBJ1-2, with a weak D call TRBD1 (5 bases). The length of the CDR3 is 16 residues. The V end lost 0 bases, the J end lost 8 bases, and 19 bases lay between the germline ends. Germline loops: CDR1 SGHTA, CDR2 FQGNSA.

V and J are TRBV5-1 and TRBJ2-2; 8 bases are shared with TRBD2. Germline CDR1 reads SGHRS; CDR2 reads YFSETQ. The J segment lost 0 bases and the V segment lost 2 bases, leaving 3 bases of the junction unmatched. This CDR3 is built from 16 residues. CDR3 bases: TGCGCCAGCAGCTTTATAGCGGGAACGAACACCGGGGAGCTGTTTTTT. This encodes CASSFIAGTNTGELFF.

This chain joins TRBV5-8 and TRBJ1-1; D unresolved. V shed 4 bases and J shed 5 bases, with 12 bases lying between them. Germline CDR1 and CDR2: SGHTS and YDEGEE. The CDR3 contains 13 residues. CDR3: CASSVSGVTEAFF. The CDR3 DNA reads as TGTGCCAGCAGCGTCTCTGGGGTGACTGAAGCTTTCTTT.

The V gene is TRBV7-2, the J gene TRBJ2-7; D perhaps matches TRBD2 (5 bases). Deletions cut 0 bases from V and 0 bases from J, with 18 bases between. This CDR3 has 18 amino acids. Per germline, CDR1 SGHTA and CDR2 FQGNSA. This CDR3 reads CASSLAARGRTRSYEQYF. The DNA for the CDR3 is TGTGCCAGCAGCTTAGCGGCGCGAGGCAGGACTCGCTCCTACGAGCAGTACTTC.

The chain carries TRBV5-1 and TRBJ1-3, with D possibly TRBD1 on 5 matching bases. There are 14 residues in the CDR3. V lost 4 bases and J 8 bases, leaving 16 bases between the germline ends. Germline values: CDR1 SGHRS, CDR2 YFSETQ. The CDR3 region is CASSQGTAHDTIYF. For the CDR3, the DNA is TGCGCCAGCAGCCAAGGGACGGCGCACGACACCATATATTTT.

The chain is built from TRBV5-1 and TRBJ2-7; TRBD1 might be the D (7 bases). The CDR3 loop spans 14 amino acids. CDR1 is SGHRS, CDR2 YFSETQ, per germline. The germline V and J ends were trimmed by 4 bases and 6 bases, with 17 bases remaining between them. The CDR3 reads CASSVTGRLGEQYF. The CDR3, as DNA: TGCGCCAGCAGCGTGACAGGGAGGCTAGGCGAGCAGTACTTC.

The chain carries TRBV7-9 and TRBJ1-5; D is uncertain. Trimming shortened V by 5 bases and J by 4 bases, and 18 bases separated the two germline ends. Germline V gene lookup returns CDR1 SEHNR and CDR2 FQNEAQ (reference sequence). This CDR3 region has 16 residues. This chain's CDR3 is CASSPGPTGRNQPQHF. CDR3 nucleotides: TGTGCCAGCAGCCCTGGACCGACCGGTCGAAATCAGCCCCAGCATTTT.

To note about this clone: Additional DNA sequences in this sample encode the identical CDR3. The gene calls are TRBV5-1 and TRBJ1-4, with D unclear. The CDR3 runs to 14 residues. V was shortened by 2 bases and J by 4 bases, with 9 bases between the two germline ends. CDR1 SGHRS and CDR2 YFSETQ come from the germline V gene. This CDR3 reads CASSLDGLNEKLFF. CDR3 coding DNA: TGCGCCAGCAGCTTAGACGGACTTAATGAAAAACTGTTTTTT.

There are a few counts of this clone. The CDR3 nucleotides are TGTGCCAGCAGTGACTACGTAAAACTGTTTTTT. It encodes CASSDYVKLFF. J is TRBJ1-4 and V is TRBV25-1, with unresolved D. V lost 3 bases and J 10 bases, leaving 6 bases between the germline ends. The CDR3 contains 11 residues. CDR1 MGHDK and CDR2 SYGVNS come from the germline V gene.

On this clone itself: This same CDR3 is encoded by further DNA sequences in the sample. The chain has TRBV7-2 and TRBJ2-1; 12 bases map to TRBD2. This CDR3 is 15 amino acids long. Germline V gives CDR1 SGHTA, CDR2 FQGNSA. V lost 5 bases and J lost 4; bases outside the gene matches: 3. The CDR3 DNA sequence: TGTGCCAGCAGCCTACTAGCGGGAGGTTACAATGAGCAGTTCTTC. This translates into CASSLLAGGYNEQFF.

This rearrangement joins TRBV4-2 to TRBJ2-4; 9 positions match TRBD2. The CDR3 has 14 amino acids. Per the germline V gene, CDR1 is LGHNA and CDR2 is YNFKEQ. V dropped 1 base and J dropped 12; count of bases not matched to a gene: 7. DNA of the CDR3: TGTGCCAGCAGCCAAGTCCTAGCGGGGAGGGGTCAGTACTTC. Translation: CASSQVLAGRGQYF.

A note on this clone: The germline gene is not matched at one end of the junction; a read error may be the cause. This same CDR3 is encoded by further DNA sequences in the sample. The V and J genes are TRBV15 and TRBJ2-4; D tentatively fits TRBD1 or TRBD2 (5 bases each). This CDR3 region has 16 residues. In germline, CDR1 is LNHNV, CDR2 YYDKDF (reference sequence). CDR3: CATSRDSGQAKNIQYF. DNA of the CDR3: TGTGCCACCAGCCGAGATTCGGGGCAAGCCAAAAACATTCAGTACTTC.

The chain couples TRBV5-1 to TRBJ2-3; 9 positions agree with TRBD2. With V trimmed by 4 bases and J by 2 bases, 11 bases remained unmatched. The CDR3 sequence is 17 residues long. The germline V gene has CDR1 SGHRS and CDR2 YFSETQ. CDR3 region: CASSQGLAGRITDTQYF. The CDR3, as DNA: TGCGCCAGCAGCCAAGGGCTAGCGGGACGGATCACAGATACGCAGTATTTT.

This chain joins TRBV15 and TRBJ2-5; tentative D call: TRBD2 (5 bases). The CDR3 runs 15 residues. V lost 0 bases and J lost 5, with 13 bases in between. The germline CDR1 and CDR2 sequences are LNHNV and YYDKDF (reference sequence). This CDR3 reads CATSRERVSGETQYF. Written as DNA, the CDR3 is TGTGCCACCAGCAGAGAGAGGGTCTCGGGGGAGACCCAGTACTTC.

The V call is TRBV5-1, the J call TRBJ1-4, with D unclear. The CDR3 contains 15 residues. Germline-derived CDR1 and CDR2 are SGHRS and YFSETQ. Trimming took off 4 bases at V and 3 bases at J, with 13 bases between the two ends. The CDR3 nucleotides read TGCGCCAGCAGCCCCTCCGGGCAGGCTAATGAAAAACTGTTTTTT. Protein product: CASSPSGQANEKLFF.